Below are 30 T cell receptor beta chains sequenced from a single sample in a study of cytotoxic CD8 clonotypes in ibrutinib-treated CLL. Assay: immunoSEQ multiplex PCR; the TCRdb copy retains only in-frame clones and omits some. The sample shows a few hundred thousand clones, about 80% of them seen only once. Sequenced here: PBMCs, sampled before ibrutinib treatment. The receptors stem from a human donor with chronic lymphocytic leukemia.

There are a few counts of this clone. This chain's CDR3 is CAWSPGTSGRVFF. The CDR3, as DNA: TGTGCCTGGAGTCCCGGGACTAGCGGGAGAGTGTTCTTC. The rearrangement joins TRBV30 to TRBJ2-1, with 14 bases identical to TRBD2. The CDR3 has 13 residues. V trimming: 2 bases; J trimming: 15 bases; junction bases outside the gene matches: 6. Germline lookup yields CDR1 GTSNPN and CDR2 SVGIG (reference sequence).

V gene TRBV29-1 combines with J gene TRBJ2-7, with D perhaps TRBD2 (6 bases). V was clipped by 4 bases and J by 5 bases, with 15 bases between them. Germline V gene sequence: CDR1 SQVTM, CDR2 ANQGSEA. CDR3 size: 13 residues. CDR3 residues: CSVVALLANEQYF. The CDR3, as DNA: TGCAGCGTTGTGGCTCTCCTAGCGAACGAGCAGTACTTC.

The J gene is TRBJ2-3, the V gene TRBV7-9, with D perhaps given as TRBD1 or TRBD2 (5 bases each). The CDR3 extends over 15 amino acids. The V gene's germline CDR1 is SEHNR and CDR2 FQNEAQ (reference sequence). Trimming shortened V by 5 bases and J by 0 bases, and 12 bases separated the two germline ends. CDR3 protein: CASSRGVSSTDTQYF. Written as DNA, the CDR3 is TGTGCCAGCAGCAGAGGGGTCTCTAGCACAGATACGCAGTATTTT.

In this sample, this clone turned up once. The chain carries TRBV4-3 and TRBJ2-7, with a possible D match to TRBD1 (6 bases). CDR1 is LGHNA and CDR2 is YSLEER in the germline V gene. The CDR3 is made up of 16 amino acids. The V and J ends lost 0 bases and 0 bases respectively, with 12 bases between them. CDR3 DNA: TGCGCCAGCAGCCAAGAGTGGGCAGGGGCCTCCTACGAGCAGTACTTC. Protein sequence: CASSQEWAGASYEQYF.

V is TRBV9 and J is TRBJ2-1; 11 positions agree with TRBD1. Germline values: CDR1 SGDLS, CDR2 YYNGEE. J gave up 4 bases and V 1 base, and 10 bases lay outside the gene matches. CDR3 length: 18 amino acids. This CDR3 reads CASSVRDRGSSIYNEQFF. The CDR3 nucleotides read TGTGCCAGCAGCGTAAGGGACAGGGGGTCTAGCATATACAATGAGCAGTTCTTC.

This clone was recorded a few times. V is TRBV18 and J is TRBJ2-1, with unresolved D. Germline values: CDR1 KGHSH, CDR2 LQKENI. The length of the CDR3 is 16 residues. V was trimmed by 6 bases and J by 0 bases, leaving 15 bases between them. The CDR3 coding sequence is TGTGCCAGCTCCCTGCTCTTGCCAACCTCCTACAATGAGCAGTTCTTC. This gives the protein CASSLLLPTSYNEQFF.

The chain joins TRBV13 to TRBJ2-7; 7 nucleotides match TRBD2. The CDR3 is made up of 15 amino acids. The germline V gene has CDR1 PRHDT and CDR2 FYEKMQ (reference sequence). V lost 5 bases and J lost 0; bases outside the gene matches: 7. The CDR3 region is CASSRSGLSSYEQYF. The CDR3, as DNA: TGTGCCAGCAGCAGATCGGGACTAAGCTCCTACGAGCAGTACTTC.

The rearrangement uses TRBV29-1 and TRBJ2-5; either TRBD1 or TRBD2 may fit D (5 bases each). This CDR3 is built from 14 residues. CDR1 is SQVTM and CDR2 is ANQGSEA in the germline V gene. V dropped 0 bases and J dropped 0 bases, with 8 bases sitting between them. CDR3 sequence reads: CSVEEGRNQETQYF. CDR3 DNA: TGCAGCGTTGAAGAGGGACGGAACCAAGAGACCCAGTACTTC.

CDR3 DNA: TGTGCCAGTAGTCTCGCCCCGGGGACAGGCCGCCGGGGTGATACGCAGTATTTT. It yields the protein CASSLAPGTGRRGDTQYF. This chain joins TRBV19 and TRBJ2-3, with 8 bases that match TRBD1. The CDR3 length is 18 residues. Trimming removed 5 bases from V and 6 bases from J; junction bases left unmatched: 19. The germline V gene encodes CDR1 LNHDA and CDR2 SQIVND (reference sequence). Full variable domain (rest looked up from reference TRBV19 and TRBJ2-3): DGGITQSPKYLFRKEGQNVTLSCEQNLNHDAMYWYRQDPGQGLRLIYYSQIVNDFQKGDIAEGYSVSREKKESFPLTVTSAQKNPTAFYLCASSLAPGTGRRGDTQYFGPGTRLTVL.

This clone was seen only once. V gene TRBV4-3 combines with J gene TRBJ2-2; 9 bases align to TRBD1. In germline, CDR1 is LGHNA, CDR2 YSLEER. The ends lost 2 bases at V and 2 bases at J; junction bases unmatched: 12. The CDR3 totals 19 residues. The CDR3 DNA is TGCGCCAGCAGCCAAAAGGGACAGGGAGGGGTTAAAAACACCGGGGAGCTGTTTTTT. Translation: CASSQKGQGGVKNTGELFF.

This clone occurred a few times. The chain combines TRBV28 with TRBJ1-5, with D possibly being TRBD1 (5 bases). The CDR3 consists of 16 residues. Trimming stripped 2 bases from V and 4 bases from J, with 15 bases between. The germline V gene encodes CDR1 MDHEN and CDR2 SYDVKM. The CDR3 here is CASSLGPMGRNQPQHF. Written as DNA, the CDR3 is TGTGCCAGCAGTTTAGGGCCCATGGGACGGAATCAGCCCCAGCATTTT.

J is TRBJ1-1 and V is TRBV19; D not resolved. In germline, CDR1 is LNHDA, CDR2 SQIVND (reference sequence). CDR3 length equals 20 residues. V was shortened by 6 bases and J by 1 base, with 30 bases between the two germline ends. The CDR3 DNA reads as TGTGCCAGTAGAAACCGCGGCGGGATCCTAGTATATCCGGGGAACACTGAAGCTTTCTTT. As protein: CASRNRGGILVYPGNTEAFF.

This sequence joins TRBV7-8 and TRBJ2-5; 7 nucleotides align to TRBD2. CDR1 and CDR2 (germline): SGHVS, FQNEAQ. The length of the CDR3 is 13 residues. Trimming cost V 4 bases and J 1 base; bases outside gene matches: 0. CDR3 region: CASSWGGQETQYF. Here the CDR3 DNA reads TGTGCCAGCAGCTGGGGGGGCCAAGAGACCCAGTACTTC.

The rearrangement links TRBV11-3 to TRBJ2-7; 7 bases fit TRBD2. Germline-derived CDR1 and CDR2 are SGHNT and YENEEA. The CDR3 contains 17 residues. The V segment lost 2 bases and the J segment 3 bases; nucleotides outside the gene matches: 13. The DNA for the CDR3 is TGTGCCAGCAGCTTACGGCCTGGGAGCGGGGTCAGCTACGAGCAGTACTTC. Residues: CASSLRPGSGVSYEQYF.

The V gene is TRBV11-2, the J gene TRBJ2-7, with 11 positions matching TRBD2. With 2 bases clipped from V and 6 bases from J, the junction kept 3 bases outside the gene matches. CDR3 length: 14 residues. Germline lookup yields CDR1 SGHAT and CDR2 FQNNGV. DNA of the CDR3: TGTGCCAGCAGCTTACTAGCGGGAGGTACCGAGCAGTACTTC. Amino acid sequence: CASSLLAGGTEQYF.

The chain carries TRBV11-2 and TRBJ2-5; tentatively, D is TRBD2 (6 bases). Between the trimmed V and J ends, which lost 4 bases and 2 bases, there was a span of 26 bases. CDR1 and CDR2 (germline): SGHAT, FQNNGV. This CDR3 has 19 amino acids. In DNA form, the CDR3 reads TGTGCCAGCAGCTCAGGTTGGGGGGACGGTCACCTCTTTCAAGAGACCCAGTACTTC. Protein: CASSSGWGDGHLFQETQYF.

Regarding this clone: The germline gene is not matched at one end of the junction; a read error may be the cause. The chain combines TRBV15 with TRBJ2-7; D gene uncertain. CDR1 and CDR2 (germline): LNHNV, YYDKDF (reference sequence). This CDR3 has 12 residues. The chain's CDR3 is CATSRDGSRSLF. CDR3 DNA sequence: TGTGCCACCAGCAGAGATGGAAGCAGGTCCCTCTTC.

The V call is TRBV4-3, the J call TRBJ2-3; D is unresolved. Germline values: CDR1 LGHNA, CDR2 YSLEER. Trimming left V 1 base short and J 2 bases short, with 7 bases between. This CDR3 has 14 amino acids. The CDR3 is CASSQAQNTDTQYF. The CDR3 DNA reads TGCGCCAGCAGCCAAGCGCAGAACACAGATACGCAGTATTTT.

The V call is TRBV4-3, the J call TRBJ2-2; D remains unclear. Germline CDR1 LGHNA, CDR2 YSLEER. The CDR3 is 12 residues long. Trimming stripped 3 bases from V and 6 bases from J, with 5 bases between. CDR3 DNA sequence: TGCGCCAGCAGCCATAGGCCCGGGGAGCTGTTTTTT. This gives the protein CASSHRPGELFF.

The chain joins TRBV4-1 to TRBJ2-5; possibly TRBD2 for D (6 bases). The germline gives CDR1 MGHRA, CDR2 YSYEKL. The CDR3 sequence is 15 residues long. V shed 2 bases and J shed 1 base, with 11 bases lying between them. CDR3: CASSQQGGPQETQYF. The CDR3 DNA reads as TGCGCCAGCAGCCAACAGGGAGGACCCCAAGAGACCCAGTACTTC.

This clone was seen once. Written as DNA, the CDR3 is TGTGCCAGCAGTTACAGCGTACAGGGGCCGGGTCAAGCTTTCTTT. It codes for CASSYSVQGPGQAFF. This chain uses TRBV6-5 with TRBJ1-1, with 7 bases lining up with TRBD1. The ends lost 2 bases at V and 9 bases at J; junction bases unmatched: 12. Germline V CDR1 and CDR2: MNHEY, SVGAGI. This CDR3 is 15 amino acids long.

The V gene is TRBV15, the J gene TRBJ1-1, with D uncertain. From germline, CDR1 is LNHNV and CDR2 YYDKDF (reference sequence). Between the trimmed V and J ends, which lost 5 bases and 0 bases, there was a span of 7 bases. CDR3 length equals 13 residues. The CDR3 loop is CATSRIMNTEAFF. The CDR3, as DNA: TGTGCCACCAGCCGAATTATGAACACTGAAGCTTTCTTT.

On this clone: A junction end diverges from the germline sequence, so it may reflect a read error. CDR3 nucleotides: TGTGCCAGCAGAGAAGGGGATAACACCGGGGAGCTGTTTTTT. The encoded protein is CASREGDNTGELFF. The chain couples TRBV2 to TRBJ2-2, with a possible D match to TRBD1 (5 bases). Germline lookup yields CDR1 SNHLY and CDR2 FYNNEI. The CDR3 is 14 residues long.

The chain recombines TRBV7-9 with TRBJ2-2, with D possibly matching TRBD2 (5 bases). Germline loops: CDR1 SEHNR, CDR2 FQNEAQ (reference sequence). The CDR3 totals 17 residues. Trimming stripped 5 bases from V and 1 base from J, with 17 bases between. CDR3 in DNA: TGTGCCAGCAGCCCAGGACTCCTAGGAAGGAACACCGGGGAGCTGTTTTTT. It encodes CASSPGLLGRNTGELFF. The full variable domain, its missing parts supplied by reference TRBV7-9 and TRBJ2-2, is DTGVSQNPRHKITKRGQNVTFRCDPISEHNRLYWYRQTLGQGPEFLTYFQNEAQLEKSRLLSDRFSAERPKGSFSTLEIQRTEQGDSAMYLCASSPGLLGRNTGELFFGEGSRLTVL.

This chain uses TRBV6-5 with TRBJ2-2, with TRBD2 identical over 16 bases. This CDR3 contains 15 residues. Trimming took 9 bases from V and 6 from J; bases not matched to a gene: 4. The V gene's germline CDR1 is MNHEY and CDR2 SVGAGI. CDR3 residues: CARGTSGRAAGELFF. CDR3 DNA sequence: TGTGCCAGAGGGACTAGCGGGAGGGCCGCCGGGGAGCTGTTTTTT.

This chain links TRBV7-8 with TRBJ2-2, with D hard to call. The CDR3 is 14 amino acids. Between the trimmed V and J ends, which lost 1 base and 6 bases, there was a span of 9 bases. CDR1 and CDR2 (germline): SGHVS, FQNEAQ. The CDR3 DNA follows: TGTGCCAGCAGCTTAGACCCCACAGCCGGGGAGCTGTTTTTT. Translation gives CASSLDPTAGELFF.

The V call is TRBV15, the J call TRBJ2-7; D not certain. With 3 bases removed from V and 3 bases from J, the gap between germline ends came to 15 bases. The CDR3 has 15 amino acids. The germline V gene has CDR1 LNHNV and CDR2 YYDKDF (reference sequence). The CDR3 nucleotides are TGTGCCACCAGCAGGGCCACTTCAGTAGTCTACGAGCAGTACTTC. Residues: CATSRATSVVYEQYF.

The chain links TRBV5-1 to TRBJ2-2; 8 bases align to TRBD1. The CDR3 has 15 amino acids. CDR1 and CDR2 (germline): SGHRS, YFSETQ. CDR3 amino acids: CVKRSDRANTGELFF. The DNA of the CDR3 is TGCGTCAAGCGCTCGGACAGGGCGAACACCGGGGAGCTGTTTTTT. Complete variable domain (other parts from reference TRBV5-1 and TRBJ2-2): KAGVTQTPRYLIKTRGQQVTLSCSPISGHRSVSWYQQTPGQGLQFLFEYFSETQRNKGNFPGRFSGRQFSNSRSEMNVSTLELGDSALYLCVKRSDRANTGELFFGEGSRLTVL.

The J gene is TRBJ2-1, the V gene TRBV14, with 8 bases that match TRBD2. V lost 4 bases to trimming and J lost 4 bases; unmatched junction nucleotides: 9. Germline V lookup: CDR1 SGHDN, CDR2 FVKESK. CDR3 length: 16 amino acids. The CDR3 sequence: CASSPTSGVGYNEQFF. Here the CDR3 DNA reads TGTGCCAGCAGCCCAACTAGCGGTGTGGGTTACAATGAGCAGTTCTTC.

The chain carries TRBV4-1 and TRBJ2-3, with TRBD2 matching 7 bases. V trimming: 8 bases; J trimming: 5 bases; junction bases outside the gene matches: 1. Germline assignment: CDR1 MGHRA and CDR2 YSYEKL. The CDR3 totals 11 residues. The CDR3 sequence: CASGRVDTQYF. In DNA, the CDR3 is TGCGCCAGCGGGAGGGTAGATACGCAGTATTTT.